Sequencing of this T cell receptor beta chain was carried out in a study of shared clonotypes between healthy human individuals. Study in general: Aged 18 to 49, the donors were two women and a few men. Findings and limits, study-wide: Relative to clonotypes present in all four donors, those not shared had lower generation probabilities.

Genomic DNA belonging to each subset was distributed in equal measure over several immunoSEQ plates. Some clones are missing from TCRdb's copy, which holds only in-frame ones; the method was immunoSEQ multiplex PCR. The table records about 1.4 million clones, over 95% of them present only once. Germline V gene lookup returns CDR1 SGDLS and CDR2 YYNGEE. The CDR3 is 15 residues long. V lost 0 bases and J lost 6; bases outside the gene matches: 4. In the case of this clone: The antigen remains undetermined.

Sequenced sample: naive CD4+ T cells sorted from blood. Subset defined: CD45RA+ positively selected. The sequence came from a man aged 30-40 years in good health. This chain links TRBV9 with TRBJ2-2, with TRBD1 identical over 8 bases. DNA for the CDR3: TGTGCCAGCAGCGTAGTCGGGGGACAGGCCGGGGAGCTGTTTTTT. Translation: CASSVVGGQAGELFF. Full variable domain (rest looked up from reference TRBV9 and TRBJ2-2): DSGVTQTPKHLITATGQRVTLRCSPRSGDLSVYWYQQSLDQGLQFLIQYYNGEERAKGNILERFSAQQFPDLHSELNLSSLELGDSALYFCASSVVGGQAGELFFGEGSRLTVL.